These 11 T cell receptor beta chains were sequenced from one sample in a study of preoperative IRX-2 immunotherapy in early breast cancer. TCRdb keeps only in-frame clones here, not all; method: immunoSEQ multiplex PCR. The sample shows some 3,900 clones, approximately 71% of them seen only once. The treatment is: preoperative locoregional IRX-2 cytokine immunotherapy. The sample here was tumor tissue, taken after IRX-2 immunotherapy. Receptor source: a human donor with breast cancer.

V is TRBV11-3 and J is TRBJ1-5, with a weak D call TRBD1 (5 bases). V was shortened by 6 bases and J by 7 bases, with 16 bases between the two germline ends. Germline assignment: CDR1 SGHNT and CDR2 YENEEA. This CDR3 has 14 residues. CDR3 DNA: TGTGCCAGCAGTCTACGGGGGTACCGGCAGCCCCAGCATTTT. It codes for CASSLRGYRQPQHF.

The chain has TRBV6-8 and TRBJ1-4, with D tentatively TRBD1 (5 bases). CDR3 length: 16 residues. Trimming removed 6 bases at V and 0 bases at J, with 14 bases between. Germline V gene data show CDR1 as MNHGY and CDR2 as SAAAGT. The CDR3 loop reads CASSPGTGATNEKLFF. The CDR3 region has the DNA TGTGCCAGCAGCCCAGGGACTGGGGCAACTAATGAAAAACTGTTTTTT.

This clone was observed once. This chain joins TRBV28 and TRBJ1-5; no clear D gene. The CDR3 has 16 amino acids. With 5 bases removed from V and 0 bases from J, the gap between germline ends came to 14 bases. CDR1 and CDR2 (germline): MDHEN, SYDVKM. CDR3 residues: CASSPPSPNSNQPQHF. CDR3 in DNA: TGTGCCAGCAGTCCACCCAGCCCAAATAGCAATCAGCCCCAGCATTTT.

The chain uses TRBV29-1 and TRBJ2-7, with D maybe TRBD1 (5 bases). The V and J ends lost 0 bases and 0 bases respectively, with 12 bases between them. Germline V gene sequence: CDR1 SQVTM, CDR2 ANQGSEA. The CDR3 has 15 residues. The CDR3 region has the DNA TGCAGCGTTGAAGATGAGACAGTCCTCTCCTACGAGCAGTACTTC. Translating gives CSVEDETVLSYEQYF.

This clone came up once. V is TRBV28 and J is TRBJ1-5; D is possibly TRBD1 (6 bases). The CDR3 has 17 residues. Between the trimmed V and J ends, which lost 6 bases and 3 bases, there was a span of 21 bases. CDR1 and CDR2 from the germline V gene are MDHEN and SYDVKM. This CDR3 reads CASRGLRTVPYNQPQHF. In DNA form, the CDR3 reads TGTGCCAGCAGGGGGCTTCGGACAGTACCCTACAATCAGCCCCAGCATTTT.

V is TRBV4-1 and J is TRBJ2-1; a possible D gene is TRBD2 (6 bases). Germline V gene sequence: CDR1 MGHRA, CDR2 YSYEKL. With 4 bases removed from V and 2 bases from J, the gap between germline ends came to 12 bases. This CDR3 region has 15 residues. CDR3: CASSPGVSTYNEQFF. CDR3 coding DNA: TGCGCCAGCAGCCCGGGAGTGTCAACCTACAATGAGCAGTTCTTC.

In the case of this clone: One end of the junction is discordant with germline, which a read error may explain. This chain uses TRBV6-8 with TRBJ2-5, with TRBD1 matching 7 bases. Germline V gives CDR1 MNHGY, CDR2 SAAAGT. The CDR3 has 12 residues. CDR3 protein: CASTLPTGPWDF. CDR3 DNA sequence: TGTGCCAGCACCCTCCCGACAGGGCCATGGGACTTC.

The gene calls are TRBV5-1 and TRBJ2-7; tentatively, D is TRBD1 (5 bases). CDR3 length: 15 residues. V lost 3 bases to trimming and J lost 4 bases, with 17 bases between them. The germline V gene has CDR1 SGHRS and CDR2 YFSETQ. In DNA, the CDR3 is TGCGCCAGCAGCTCTGGTGGTACAGGCGCGTACGAGCAGTACTTC. Translation gives CASSSGGTGAYEQYF.

This clone has only a few counts. The V call is TRBV6-8, the J call TRBJ2-1; TRBD2 is a possible D gene (6 bases). The CDR3 runs to 16 residues. The germline V gene encodes CDR1 MNHGY and CDR2 SAAAGT. Trimming shortened V by 6 bases and J by 2 bases, and 17 bases separated the two germline ends. CDR3 in amino acids: CASRRKEGLAYNEQFF. CDR3 DNA: TGTGCCAGCAGGCGAAAGGAGGGCCTCGCCTACAATGAGCAGTTCTTC.

This clone was seen a handful of times. The genes are TRBV19 and TRBJ1-5; the match to TRBD1 covers 8 bases. Unmatched junction bases numbered 7, after V lost 9 bases and J lost 3 bases. The CDR3 runs 14 residues. The germline V gene encodes CDR1 LNHDA and CDR2 SQIVND (reference sequence). The CDR3 nucleotides read TGTGCCAGCCATTCGGACAGGGTCAATCAGCCCCAGCATTTT. This gives the protein CASHSDRVNQPQHF.

This clone is termed medium-sized. The rearrangement joins TRBV6-8 to TRBJ1-1; D not resolved. The V end lost 7 bases, the J end lost 11 bases, and 17 bases lay between the germline ends. The germline V gene has CDR1 MNHGY and CDR2 SAAAGT. CDR3 size: 12 residues. This CDR3 is CASKGPAWLAFF. The CDR3 DNA reads TGTGCCAGCAAGGGCCCAGCCTGGTTGGCTTTCTTT.